These 12 T cell receptor beta chains originate from one sample sequenced in a study of blood T cells in healthy people across ages. A J-beta primer mix and a sample-barcoded 5' primer were used in a second PCR of roughly 6 to 11 cycles. From the 5' RACE reads, TCRdb called clonotypes with MiXCR, one entry per CDR3 protein. This table holds roughly 1,500,000 distinct CDR3 sequences, roughly 40% found once. The sample comprised blood. These receptors all stem from a woman aged 18-29 years in good health.

The V call is TRBV29-1, the J call TRBJ2-2; D tentatively reads TRBD1 or TRBD2 (5 bases each). Germline V gene sequence: CDR1 SQVTM, CDR2 ANQGSEA. Trimming took 7 bases from V and 0 from J, leaving 12 bases between them. The CDR3 covers 14 residues. CDR3 sequence reads: CSAPGPSNTGELFF. The CDR3 DNA sequence: TGCAGCGCTCCGGGACCCTCGAACACCGGGGAGCTGTTTTTT.

In its sample, this clonotype was seen a few times. In nucleotides, the CDR3 is TGCAGTGCTAGAGATTTCAGGCGTGGCTACACCTTC. Translation: CSARDFRRGYTF. V and J are TRBV20-1 and TRBJ1-2; the D is unclear. V lost 0 bases and J 7 bases, leaving 9 bases between the germline ends. Per germline, CDR1 DFQATT and CDR2 SNEGSKA (reference sequence). This CDR3 spans 12 amino acids.

Worth noting for this clonotype: Compared with germline, one end of the junction differs, possibly owing to a read error. This chain links TRBV9 with TRBJ2-3; D perhaps matches TRBD1 (5 bases). The CDR3 covers 15 residues. Germline lookup yields CDR1 SGDLS and CDR2 YYNGEE. This CDR3 reads CANSVSGAGTDTQYF. The CDR3 DNA follows: TGTGCCAACAGCGTAAGTGGGGCAGGGACAGATACGCAGTATTTT. The variable domain in full, with the rest retrieved from reference TRBV9 and TRBJ2-3, is DSGVTQTPKHLITATGQRVTLRCSPRSGDLSVYWYQQSLDQGLQFLIQYYNGEERAKGNILERFSAQQFPDLHSELNLSSLELGDSALYFCANSVSGAGTDTQYFGPGTRLTVL.

The chain combines TRBV5-1 with TRBJ1-4; TRBD1 aligns across 7 bases. Germline-derived CDR1 and CDR2 are SGHRS and YFSETQ. The CDR3 runs to 17 residues. V lost 4 bases and J lost 7; bases outside the gene matches: 16. The CDR3: CASSPLHRGGAGEKLFF. The CDR3 DNA reads TGCGCCAGCAGCCCCCTTCACAGAGGGGGCGCGGGTGAAAAACTGTTTTTT.

This clonotype was seen a handful of times. The chain combines TRBV27 with TRBJ2-7, with D maybe TRBD1 (6 bases). This CDR3 comprises 13 residues. V was shortened by 2 bases and J by 3 bases, with 8 bases between the two germline ends. In germline, CDR1 is MNHEY, CDR2 SMNVEV (reference sequence). The CDR3 nucleotides read TGTGCCAGCAGTTTAAACAGGGACTACGAGCAGTACTTC. It codes for CASSLNRDYEQYF.

Only a few counts were recorded for this clonotype. V usage is TRBV20-1 and J usage is TRBJ2-3, with 11 nucleotides matching TRBD2. The V gene's germline CDR1 is DFQATT and CDR2 SNEGSKA (reference sequence). The CDR3 sequence is 14 residues long. The ends lost 5 bases at V and 1 base at J; junction bases unmatched: 2. The DNA for the CDR3 is TGCAGTGCTTCGACTAGCGGGGGCACAGATACGCAGTATTTT. Protein sequence: CSASTSGGTDTQYF.

In the case of this clonotype: This may stem from a read error, because a much larger clone lies one nucleotide away. The chain uses TRBV12-3 or TRBV12-4 and TRBJ2-7, with 9 bases that match TRBD1. The V gene end was trimmed by 10 bases and the J gene end by 6 bases; junction bases not matched to a gene: 13. This CDR3 comprises 14 residues. This CDR3 is CANSLGTGTSEQYF. The CDR3 nucleotides are TGTGCCAACAGCTTGGGGACAGGGACTTCCGAGCAGTACTTC.

The chain couples TRBV12-5 to TRBJ2-7; 12 nucleotides line up with TRBD2. Germline V gene lookup returns CDR1 LGHNT and CDR2 FRNRAP. CDR3 length equals 18 residues. V dropped 2 bases and J dropped 7; count of bases not matched to a gene: 15. The CDR3 DNA follows: TGTGCTAGTGGTTTGCCGACTAATCTAGCGGGAGGGCCGGGGGAGCAGTACTTC. Protein sequence: CASGLPTNLAGGPGEQYF.

This clonotype was counted a few times. This rearrangement joins TRBV7-9 to TRBJ2-5; 10 bases fit TRBD1. The CDR3 contains 17 residues. Per germline, CDR1 SEHNR and CDR2 FQNEAQ (reference sequence). The junction had 11 bases not matched to a gene; V was cut back by 6 bases and J by 1 base. CDR3 sequence reads: CASSLGAGQGRQETQYF. As DNA, the CDR3 is TGTGCCAGCAGTCTGGGAGCGGGACAGGGGCGCCAAGAGACCCAGTACTTC.

The CDR3 protein is CASSYSGSPRDNQPQHF. Here the CDR3 DNA reads TGTGCCAGCAGTTACTCGGGATCCCCCCGGGACAATCAGCCCCAGCATTTT. This chain joins TRBV6-5 and TRBJ1-5, with unresolved D. Per the germline V gene, CDR1 is MNHEY and CDR2 is SVGAGI. Trimming removed 0 bases from V and 3 bases from J, with 15 bases in between. The CDR3 is 17 amino acids.

Concerning this clonotype: Possible read error: a much larger clone is one base away. This sequence joins TRBV7-2 and TRBJ2-1; 8 bases match TRBD2. The CDR3 loop spans 17 amino acids. Trimming removed 3 bases from V and 2 bases from J; junction bases left unmatched: 9. Per germline, CDR1 SGHTA and CDR2 FQGNSA. As DNA, the CDR3 is TGTGCCAGCAGCTTGAGGGCGGGAGGTAGCCCCTACAATGAGCAGTTCTTC. This gives the protein CASSLRAGGSPYNEQFF.

This clonotype showed up just once. The J gene is TRBJ1-4, the V gene TRBV6-5; 7 nucleotides agree with TRBD1. From germline, CDR1 is MNHEY and CDR2 SVGAGI. The length of the CDR3 is 16 residues. Trimming removed 2 bases from V and 3 bases from J; junction bases left unmatched: 6. The CDR3 is CASSYGNRGPNEKLFF. The CDR3 DNA is TGTGCCAGCAGTTACGGAAACAGGGGCCCTAATGAAAAACTGTTTTTT.